This TCR beta chain originates from a study of immune heterogeneity within non-small cell lung tumors. Across the study: Squamous cell carcinomas accounted for a few of the tumors, non-squamous carcinomas for 10, and 1 was not otherwise specified.

Study conclusions and caveats: Identical dominant CDR3 beta clonotypes recurred across a patient's tumor sites, together with site-unique high-frequency clones.

Germline values: CDR1 SGHTA, CDR2 FQGNSA. The CDR3 covers 16 residues. The junction had 9 bases not matched to a gene; V was cut back by 6 bases and J by 1 base. It was a multiplex PCR that amplified TCR beta CDR3, with 32 V and 13 J primers. TCRdb called the multiplex PCR reads again in MiXCR, with one record for every CDR3 protein. The sample records 9,000 to 13,000 distinct CDR3 sequences, 27% being singletons. This clonotype is judged medium-sized. Its target is not known. The authors used around 640 ng of bulk tumor genomic DNA per sample as template. Widely spaced biopsies, several per primary tumor, were obtained at surgery. These patients got curative surgery after being newly diagnosed with untreated non-small cell lung cancer. Those donating were patients (newly diagnosed with non-small cell lung cancer) who were having surgery with curative intent.

This TCR came from a man over 45 with non-small cell lung cancer. The chain uses TRBV7-2 and TRBJ2-1; 7 bases line up with TRBD2. Source material: lung tumor tissue. CDR3 sequence (DNA): TGTGCCAGCAGAGAGCGGGGAGGGGTTTCCTACAATGAGCAGTTCTTC. It encodes CASRERGGVSYNEQFF.